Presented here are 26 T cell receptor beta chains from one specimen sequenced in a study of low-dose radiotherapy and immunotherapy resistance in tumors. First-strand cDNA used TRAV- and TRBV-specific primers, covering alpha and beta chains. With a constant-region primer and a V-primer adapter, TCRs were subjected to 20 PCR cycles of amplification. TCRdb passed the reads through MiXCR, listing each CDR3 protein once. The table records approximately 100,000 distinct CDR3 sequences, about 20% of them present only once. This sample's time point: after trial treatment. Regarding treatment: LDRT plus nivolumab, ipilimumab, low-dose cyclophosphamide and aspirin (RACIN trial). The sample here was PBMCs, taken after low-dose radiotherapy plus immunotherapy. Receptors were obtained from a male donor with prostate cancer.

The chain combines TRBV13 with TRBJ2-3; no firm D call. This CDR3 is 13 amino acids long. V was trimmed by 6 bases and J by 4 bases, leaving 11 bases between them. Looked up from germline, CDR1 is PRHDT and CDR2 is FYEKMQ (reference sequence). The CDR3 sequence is CASSRESADTQYF. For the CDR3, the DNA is TGTGCCAGCAGTCGTGAATCGGCAGATACGCAGTATTTT.

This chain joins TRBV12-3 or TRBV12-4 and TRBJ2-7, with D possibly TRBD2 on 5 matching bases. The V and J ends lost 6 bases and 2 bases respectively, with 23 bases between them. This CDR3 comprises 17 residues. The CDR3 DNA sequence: TGTGCCAGCAGCCCCGACTTGGACTCCCTATTGACCTACGAGCAGTACTTC. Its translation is CASSPDLDSLLTYEQYF.

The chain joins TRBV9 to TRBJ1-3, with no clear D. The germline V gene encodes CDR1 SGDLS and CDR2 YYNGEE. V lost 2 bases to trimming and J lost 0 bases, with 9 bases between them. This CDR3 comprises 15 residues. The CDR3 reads CASSVSEISGNTIYF. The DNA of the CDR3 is TGTGCCAGCAGCGTTTCAGAGATCTCTGGAAACACCATATATTTT.

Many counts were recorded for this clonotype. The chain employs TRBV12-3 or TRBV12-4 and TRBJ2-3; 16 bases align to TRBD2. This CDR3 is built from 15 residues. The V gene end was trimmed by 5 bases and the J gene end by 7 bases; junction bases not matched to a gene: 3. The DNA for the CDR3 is TGTGCCAGCAGTGGGACTAGCGGGGGGGCCTATACGCAGTATTTT. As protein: CASSGTSGGAYTQYF.

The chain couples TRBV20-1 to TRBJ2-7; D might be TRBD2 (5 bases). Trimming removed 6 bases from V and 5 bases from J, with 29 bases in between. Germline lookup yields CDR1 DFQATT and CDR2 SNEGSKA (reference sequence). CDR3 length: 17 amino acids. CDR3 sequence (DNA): TGCAGTGCGACTGGAGGTGACGGGCCAGGTGGGCCTAACGAGCAGTACTTC. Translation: CSATGGDGPGGPNEQYF.

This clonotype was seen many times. CDR3 sequence: CAWTEGTSTNEKLFF. As DNA, the CDR3 is TGTGCCTGGACTGAGGGGACATCAACTAATGAAAAACTGTTTTTT. The chain combines TRBV30 with TRBJ1-4; D may be TRBD1 (6 bases). Germline CDR1 is GTSNPN and CDR2 is SVGIG (reference sequence). The CDR3 consists of 15 residues. V was trimmed by 4 bases and J by 0 bases, leaving 12 bases between them. The entire variable domain, with the rest obtained from reference TRBV30 and TRBJ1-4, is as follows: SQTIHQWPATLVQPVGSPLSLECTVEGTSNPNLYWYRQAAGRGLQLLFYSVGIGQISSEVPQNLSASRPQDRQFILSSKKLLLSDSGFYLCAWTEGTSTNEKLFFGSGTQLSVL.

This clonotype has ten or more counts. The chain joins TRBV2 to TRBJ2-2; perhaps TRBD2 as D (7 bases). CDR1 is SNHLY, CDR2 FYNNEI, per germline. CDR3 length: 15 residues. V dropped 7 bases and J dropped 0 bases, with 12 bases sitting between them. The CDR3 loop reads CASNSGGPNTGELFF. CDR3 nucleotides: TGTGCCAGCAATTCGGGGGGCCCGAACACCGGGGAGCTGTTTTTT.

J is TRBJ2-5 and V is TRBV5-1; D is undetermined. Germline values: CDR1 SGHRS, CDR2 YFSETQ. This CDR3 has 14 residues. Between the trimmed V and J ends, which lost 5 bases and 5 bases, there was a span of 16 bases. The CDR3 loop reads CASSPGWPRETQYF. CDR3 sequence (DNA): TGCGCCAGCAGTCCCGGGTGGCCCAGGGAGACCCAGTACTTC.

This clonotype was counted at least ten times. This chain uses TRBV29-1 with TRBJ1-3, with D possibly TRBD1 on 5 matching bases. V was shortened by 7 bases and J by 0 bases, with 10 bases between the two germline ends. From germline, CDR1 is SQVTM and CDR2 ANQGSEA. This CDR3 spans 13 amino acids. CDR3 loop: CSAGVVSGNTIYF. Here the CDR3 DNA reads TGCAGCGCGGGGGTCGTCTCTGGAAACACCATATATTTT.

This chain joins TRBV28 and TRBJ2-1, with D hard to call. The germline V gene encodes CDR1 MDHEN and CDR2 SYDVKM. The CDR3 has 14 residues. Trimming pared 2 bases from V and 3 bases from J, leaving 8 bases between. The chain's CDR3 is CASSLIPNYNEQFF. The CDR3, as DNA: TGTGCCAGCAGTTTAATTCCCAACTACAATGAGCAGTTCTTC. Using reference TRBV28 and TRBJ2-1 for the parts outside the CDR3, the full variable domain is DVKVTQSSRYLVKRTGEKVFLECVQDMDHENMFWYRQDPGLGLRLIYFSYDVKMKEKGDIPEGYSVSREKKERFSLILESASTNQTSMYLCASSLIPNYNEQFFGPGTRLTVL.

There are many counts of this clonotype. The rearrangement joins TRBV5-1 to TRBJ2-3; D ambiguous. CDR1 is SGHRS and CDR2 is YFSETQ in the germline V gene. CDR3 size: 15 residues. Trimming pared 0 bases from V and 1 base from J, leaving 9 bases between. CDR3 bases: TGCGCCAGCAGCTTGGGGCAGTGGGGCACAGATACGCAGTATTTT. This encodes CASSLGQWGTDTQYF. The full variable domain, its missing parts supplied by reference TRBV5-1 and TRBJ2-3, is KAGVTQTPRYLIKTRGQQVTLSCSPISGHRSVSWYQQTPGQGLQFLFEYFSETQRNKGNFPGRFSGRQFSNSRSEMNVSTLELGDSALYLCASSLGQWGTDTQYFGPGTRLTVL.

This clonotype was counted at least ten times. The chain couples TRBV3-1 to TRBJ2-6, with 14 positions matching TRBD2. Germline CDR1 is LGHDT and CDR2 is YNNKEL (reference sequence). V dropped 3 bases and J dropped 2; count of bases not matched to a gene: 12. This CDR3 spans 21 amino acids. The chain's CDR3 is CASSHKFRLAGGRAGANVLTF. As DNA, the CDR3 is TGTGCCAGCAGCCACAAATTTCGACTAGCGGGGGGGCGGGCTGGGGCCAACGTCCTGACTTTC. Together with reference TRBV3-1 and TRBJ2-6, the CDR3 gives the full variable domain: DTAVSQTPKYLVTQMGNDKSIKCEQNLGHDTMYWYKQDSKKFLKIMFSYNNKELIINETVPNRFSPKSPDKAHLNLHINSLELGDSAVYFCASSHKFRLAGGRAGANVLTFGAGSRLTVL.

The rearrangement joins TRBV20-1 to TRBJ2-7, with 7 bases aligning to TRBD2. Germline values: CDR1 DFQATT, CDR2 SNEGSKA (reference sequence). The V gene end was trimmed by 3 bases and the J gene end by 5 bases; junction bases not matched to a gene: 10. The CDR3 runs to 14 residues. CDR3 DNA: TGCAGTGCTAGGGACCACAGGACTAGGGACGAGCAGTACTTC. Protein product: CSARDHRTRDEQYF.

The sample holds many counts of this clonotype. The chain's CDR3 is CASSWTSGYTDTQYF. The CDR3 bases are TGTGCCAGCAGTTGGACTAGCGGGTACACAGATACGCAGTATTTT. The V and J genes are TRBV7-3 and TRBJ2-3; 11 nucleotides match TRBD2. V trimming: 6 bases; J trimming: 2 bases; junction bases outside the gene matches: 4. CDR3 length: 15 residues. Germline loops: CDR1 SGHTA, CDR2 FQGTGA.

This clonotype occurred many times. The CDR3 sequence: CASTGERDRSYEQYF. In DNA, the CDR3 is TGCGCCAGCACGGGAGAACGGGACAGATCCTACGAGCAGTACTTC. V gene TRBV23-1 combines with J gene TRBJ2-7; D is perhaps TRBD1 (7 bases). TRBV23-1 is an ORF, with its function uncertain. The CDR3 totals 15 residues. The ends were cut back, 7 bases at V and 1 base at J, with 17 bases in the middle.

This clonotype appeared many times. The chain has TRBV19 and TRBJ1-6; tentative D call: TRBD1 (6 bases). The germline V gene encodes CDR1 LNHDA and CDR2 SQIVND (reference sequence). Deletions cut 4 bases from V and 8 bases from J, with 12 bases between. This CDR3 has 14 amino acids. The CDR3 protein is CASSTTGLDSPLHF. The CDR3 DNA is TGTGCCAGTAGTACTACAGGGCTGGATTCACCCCTCCACTTT.

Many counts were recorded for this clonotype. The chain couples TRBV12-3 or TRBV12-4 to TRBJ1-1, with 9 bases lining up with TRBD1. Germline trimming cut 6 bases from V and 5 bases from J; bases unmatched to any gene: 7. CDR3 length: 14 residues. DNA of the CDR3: TGTGCCAGCAGAGCAACAGGGGGCTGGACTGAAGCTTTCTTT. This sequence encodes CASRATGGWTEAFF.

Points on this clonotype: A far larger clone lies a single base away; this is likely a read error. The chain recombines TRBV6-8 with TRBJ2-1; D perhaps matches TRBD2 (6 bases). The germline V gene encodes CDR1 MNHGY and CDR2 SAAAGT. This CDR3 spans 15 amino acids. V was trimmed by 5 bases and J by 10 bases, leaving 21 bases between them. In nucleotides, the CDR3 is TGTGCCAGCAGTGAACCGGTGGGAGGCAACTACGAGCAGTTCTTC. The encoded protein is CASSEPVGGNYEQFF.

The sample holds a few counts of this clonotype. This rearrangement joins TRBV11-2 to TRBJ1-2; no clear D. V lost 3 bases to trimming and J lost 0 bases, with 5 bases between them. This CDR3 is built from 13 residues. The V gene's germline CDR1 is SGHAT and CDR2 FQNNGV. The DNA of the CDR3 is TGTGCCAGCAGCTTCGGCACTAACTATGGCTACACCTTC. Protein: CASSFGTNYGYTF.

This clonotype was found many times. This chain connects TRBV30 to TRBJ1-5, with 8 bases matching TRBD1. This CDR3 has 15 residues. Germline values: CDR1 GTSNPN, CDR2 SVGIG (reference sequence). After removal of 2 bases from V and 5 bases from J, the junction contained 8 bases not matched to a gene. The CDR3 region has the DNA TGTGCCTGGAGTCCTCAGGACAGGGTCTATCAGCCCCAGCATTTT. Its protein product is CAWSPQDRVYQPQHF.

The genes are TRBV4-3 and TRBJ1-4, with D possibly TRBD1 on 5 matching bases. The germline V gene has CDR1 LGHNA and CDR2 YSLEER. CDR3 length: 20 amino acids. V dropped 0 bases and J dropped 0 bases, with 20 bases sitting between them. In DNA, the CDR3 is TGCGCCAGCAGCCAAGAGGGGGGACCCCACGTAGTAGCAACTAATGAAAAACTGTTTTTT. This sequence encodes CASSQEGGPHVVATNEKLFF.

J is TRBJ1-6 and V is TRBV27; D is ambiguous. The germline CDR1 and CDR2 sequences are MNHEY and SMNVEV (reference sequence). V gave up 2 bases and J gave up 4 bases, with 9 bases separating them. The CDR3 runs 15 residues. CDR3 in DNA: TGTGCCAGCAGTTTAGTTGCGGATTATAATTCACCCCTCCACTTT. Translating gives CASSLVADYNSPLHF.

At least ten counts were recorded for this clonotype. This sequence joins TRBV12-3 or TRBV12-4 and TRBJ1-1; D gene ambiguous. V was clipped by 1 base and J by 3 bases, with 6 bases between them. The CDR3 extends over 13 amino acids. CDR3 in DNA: TGTGCCAGCAGTTTAGGGGAATACACTGAAGCTTTCTTT. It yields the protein CASSLGEYTEAFF.

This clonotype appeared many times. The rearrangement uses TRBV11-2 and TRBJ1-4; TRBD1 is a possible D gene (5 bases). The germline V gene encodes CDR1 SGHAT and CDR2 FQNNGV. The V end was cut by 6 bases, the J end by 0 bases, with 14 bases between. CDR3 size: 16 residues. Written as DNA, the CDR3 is TGTGCCAGCAGGGACCCCGGGGGTGCAACTAATGAAAAACTGTTTTTT. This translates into CASRDPGGATNEKLFF. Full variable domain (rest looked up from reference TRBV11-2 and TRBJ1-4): EAGVAQSPRYKIIEKRQSVAFWCNPISGHATLYWYQQILGQGPKLLIQFQNNGVVDDSQLPKDRFSAERLKGVDSTLKIQPAKLEDSAVYLCASRDPGGATNEKLFFGSGTQLSVL.

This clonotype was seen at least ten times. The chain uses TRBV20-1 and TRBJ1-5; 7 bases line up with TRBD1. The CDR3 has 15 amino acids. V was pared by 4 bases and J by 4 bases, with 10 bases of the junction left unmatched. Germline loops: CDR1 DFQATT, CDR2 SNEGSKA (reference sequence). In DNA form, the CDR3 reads TGCAGTGCTAATTCCGACAGGGACGGAAATCAGCCCCAGCATTTT. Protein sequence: CSANSDRDGNQPQHF.

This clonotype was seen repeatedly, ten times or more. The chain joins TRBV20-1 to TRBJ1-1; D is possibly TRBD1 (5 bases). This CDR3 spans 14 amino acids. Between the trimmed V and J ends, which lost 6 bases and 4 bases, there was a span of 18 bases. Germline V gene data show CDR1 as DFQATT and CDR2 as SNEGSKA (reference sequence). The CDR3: CSARSYSRVTEAFF. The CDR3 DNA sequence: TGCAGTGCACGAAGCTACAGCAGGGTCACTGAAGCTTTCTTT.